Each of the 25 T cell receptor beta chains below was sequenced from the same sample in a study of Graves' ophthalmopathy and Graves' hyperthyroidism. Amplified TCR beta CDR3 regions were obtained using RNA transcripts as template. HTBI primers served in a first-round RT-PCR, which a second-round multiplex PCR followed. MiXCR, applied by TCRdb to the multiplex PCR reads, yields one record per CDR3 protein. In the table there are 650,000 to 800,000 distinct CDR3 sequences, approximately 39% of which are singletons. The sequencing input was peripheral blood. The receptors stem from an adult man with Graves' ophthalmopathy.

A word on this clonotype: This may arise from a read error, as a much more abundant clone is one base away. This chain joins TRBV12-3 or TRBV12-4 and TRBJ1-2; a possible D gene is TRBD1 (6 bases). V was shortened by 6 bases and J by 6 bases, with 11 bases between the two germline ends. The CDR3 length is 12 residues. This CDR3 is CASRPQGDGYTF. The CDR3, as DNA: TGTGCCAGCAGGCCACAGGGCGATGGCTACACCTTC.

This clonotype was counted ten times or more. V usage is TRBV20-1 and J usage is TRBJ1-1; D gene unclear. The V gene's germline CDR1 is DFQATT and CDR2 SNEGSKA (reference sequence). The V end was cut by 6 bases, the J end by 3 bases, with 8 bases between. This CDR3 contains 11 residues. The CDR3 reads CSASRDTEAFF. The CDR3 nucleotides are TGCAGTGCGTCCCGGGACACTGAAGCTTTCTTT.

The J gene is TRBJ2-5, the V gene TRBV7-3, with a weak D call TRBD1 (7 bases). The CDR3 length is 15 residues. Per the germline V gene, CDR1 is SGHTA and CDR2 is FQGTGA. V gave up 5 bases and J gave up 5 bases, with 18 bases separating them. In nucleotides, the CDR3 is TGTGCCAGCAGCCCAGGGGGAGGAGTACGGGAGACCCAGTACTTC. Amino acids: CASSPGGGVRETQYF.

This clonotype was seen a few times. The rearrangement joins TRBV2 to TRBJ1-5; 7 nucleotides line up with TRBD1. Trimming at V came to 6 bases and at J to 0 bases, leaving 5 bases not matched to a gene. Germline lookup yields CDR1 SNHLY and CDR2 FYNNEI. The length of the CDR3 is 15 residues. The CDR3 here is CASSRDSNSNQPQHF. In DNA form, the CDR3 reads TGTGCCAGCAGCCGGGACAGCAATAGCAATCAGCCCCAGCATTTT.

This clonotype appeared a few times. The chain carries TRBV11-2 and TRBJ2-7, with D maybe TRBD2 (6 bases). This CDR3 contains 16 residues. Germline V gene lookup returns CDR1 SGHAT and CDR2 FQNNGV. V lost 2 bases and J 5 bases, leaving 19 bases between the germline ends. The DNA of the CDR3 is TGTGCCAGCAGCTTAAGGCGGAGGGCCGTTCTTGACGAGCAGTACTTC. Translated: CASSLRRRAVLDEQYF. Variable domain in full (rest from reference TRBV11-2 and TRBJ2-7): EAGVAQSPRYKIIEKRQSVAFWCNPISGHATLYWYQQILGQGPKLLIQFQNNGVVDDSQLPKDRFSAERLKGVDSTLKIQPAKLEDSAVYLCASSLRRRAVLDEQYFGPGTRLTVT.

This clonotype was detected ten times or more. This chain's CDR3 is CASSFADRDGYGYTF. The CDR3 bases are TGCGCCAGCAGCTTCGCGGACAGGGACGGCTATGGCTACACCTTC. The rearrangement links TRBV5-1 to TRBJ1-2; the match to TRBD1 covers 8 bases. CDR3 size: 15 residues. The V segment lost 2 bases and the J segment 4 bases; nucleotides outside the gene matches: 7. Germline V gene data show CDR1 as SGHRS and CDR2 as YFSETQ.

This clonotype was seen only a few times. Relative to the germline gene, one junction end is altered; a read error may explain this. The V gene is TRBV10-3, the J gene TRBJ1-1, with TRBD1 matching 8 bases. The length of the CDR3 is 15 residues. The germline V gene has CDR1 ENHRY and CDR2 SYGVKD. The CDR3 nucleotides are TGTGCCAGCAGTTACTCGGTACAGGGGGGCACTGAAGCTTTCTTT. Residues: CASSYSVQGGTEAFF.

This clonotype was counted many times. This rearrangement joins TRBV2 to TRBJ2-5; D uncertain. In germline, CDR1 is SNHLY, CDR2 FYNNEI. The germline V and J ends were trimmed by 4 bases and 3 bases, with 6 bases remaining between them. The CDR3 length is 12 residues. This chain's CDR3 is CASSGLKETQYF. CDR3 in DNA: TGTGCCAGCAGTGGGCTTAAAGAGACCCAGTACTTC.

This clonotype was observed a handful of times. This chain uses TRBV13 with TRBJ2-7, with D perhaps TRBD2 (5 bases). This CDR3 has 14 amino acids. Germline CDR1 reads PRHDT; CDR2 reads FYEKMQ (reference sequence). Trimming cost V 2 bases and J 2 bases, with 10 bases left between them. CDR3 loop: CASSLRRIPYEQYF. The CDR3 region has the DNA TGTGCCAGCAGCTTACGGAGGATCCCCTACGAGCAGTACTTC. Looking up the rest from reference TRBV13 and TRBJ2-7 gives the full variable domain: AAGVIQSPRHLIKEKRETATLKCYPIPRHDTVYWYQQGPGQDPQFLISFYEKMQSDKGSIPDRFSAQQFSDYHSELNMSSLELGDSALYFCASSLRRIPYEQYFGPGTRLTVT.

This clonotype was counted ten times or more. This chain uses TRBV4-2 with TRBJ1-1; maybe TRBD1 (6 bases). The CDR3 has 15 residues. The germline V and J ends were trimmed by 0 bases and 0 bases, with 8 bases remaining between them. Germline lookup yields CDR1 LGHNA and CDR2 YNFKEQ. The CDR3 nucleotides read TGTGCCAGCAGCCAAGACAACAGGGTGAACACTGAAGCTTTCTTT. Its translation: CASSQDNRVNTEAFF.

This clonotype was picked up many times. This chain links TRBV5-5 with TRBJ1-5, with TRBD1 as a possible D gene (5 bases). V lost 0 bases, J lost 5 bases, and 6 bases lay in between. In germline, CDR1 is SGHKS, CDR2 YYEKEE (reference sequence). The CDR3 contains 13 residues. The CDR3 loop is CASSLVGDQPQHF. CDR3 coding DNA: TGTGCCAGCAGCTTGGTAGGGGATCAGCCCCAGCATTTT.

This chain uses TRBV9 with TRBJ2-7; no clear D. V lost 3 bases and J lost 3, with 10 bases in between. Looked up from germline, CDR1 is SGDLS and CDR2 is YYNGEE. The CDR3 sequence is 13 residues long. This chain's CDR3 is CASSGYPGYEQYF. DNA of the CDR3: TGTGCCAGCAGCGGGTATCCCGGCTACGAGCAGTACTTC.

This clonotype showed up many times. The chain couples TRBV5-1 to TRBJ2-7, with 7 bases identical to TRBD2. The CDR3 loop spans 14 amino acids. The V segment lost 2 bases and the J segment 4 bases; nucleotides outside the gene matches: 6. Germline CDR1 SGHRS, CDR2 YFSETQ. The DNA for the CDR3 is TGCGCCAGCAGCTTTGCGGGAGCCTGGTACGAGCAGTACTTC. This translates into CASSFAGAWYEQYF.

This clonotype was seen repeatedly, ten times or more. The rearrangement joins TRBV24-1 to TRBJ1-2; D remains ambiguous. The CDR3 is 15 amino acids. Looked up from germline, CDR1 is KGHDR and CDR2 is SFDVKD. Trimming stripped 0 bases from V and 0 bases from J, with 7 bases between. CDR3 protein: CATSDLDGANYGYTF. CDR3 in DNA: TGTGCCACCAGTGATTTGGACGGAGCTAACTATGGCTACACCTTC.

Note on this clonotype: This may be a read error: a much more frequent sequence differs by one nucleotide. This chain connects TRBV10-2 to TRBJ2-5; no reliable D call. The CDR3 spans 14 residues. CDR1 and CDR2 (germline): WSHSY, SAAADI. The CDR3 protein is CASTQPWAGETQYF. CDR3 sequence (DNA): TGTGCCAGCACCCAACCTTGGGCCGGAGAGACCCAGTACTTC.

The table lists this clonotype with many counts. The rearrangement uses TRBV5-6 and TRBJ1-2; possible D gene TRBD1, 5 bases. The CDR3 spans 17 residues. Germline V CDR1 and CDR2: SGHDT, YYEEEE. V was cut by 0 bases and J by 6 bases, with 21 bases left in between. The CDR3 loop reads CASSLDSGAGTVHGYTF. The CDR3 coding sequence is TGTGCCAGCAGCTTGGATTCGGGCGCAGGGACGGTACATGGCTACACCTTC.

The CDR3 spells CASSMFVAGGREQYF. The CDR3 region has the DNA TGCGCCAGCAGCATGTTCGTGGCAGGGGGCCGGGAGCAGTACTTC. The genes are TRBV5-1 and TRBJ2-7; 8 bases map to TRBD1. In germline, CDR1 is SGHRS, CDR2 YFSETQ. V trimming: 4 bases; J trimming: 7 bases; junction bases outside the gene matches: 13. The CDR3 spans 15 residues.

Ten or more counts support this clonotype. The chain uses TRBV7-9 and TRBJ2-7, with TRBD1 identical over 9 bases. This CDR3 has 15 amino acids. V gave up 4 bases and J gave up 2 bases; unmatched junction bases: 6. The germline V gene encodes CDR1 SEHNR and CDR2 FQNEAQ (reference sequence). In DNA form, the CDR3 reads TGTGCCAGCAGCTCTCCGACAGGGGGGGCCTACGAGCAGTACTTC. Translated, it gives CASSSPTGGAYEQYF.

Many counts were recorded for this clonotype. The CDR3 bases are TGTGCCAGCAGCCGAGGGGCCGGCGGTGAAGCTTTCTTT. It codes for CASSRGAGGEAFF. The rearrangement links TRBV7-3 to TRBJ1-1, with D maybe TRBD1 (5 bases). The germline V and J ends were trimmed by 5 bases and 7 bases, with 14 bases remaining between them. The CDR3 spans 13 residues. Per the germline V gene, CDR1 is SGHTA and CDR2 is FQGTGA.

This clonotype was found many times. This chain connects TRBV2 to TRBJ2-3; possibly TRBD1 for D (5 bases). Germline loops: CDR1 SNHLY, CDR2 FYNNEI. The CDR3 contains 11 residues. The germline V and J ends were trimmed by 6 bases and 5 bases, with 6 bases remaining between them. CDR3 sequence: CASRQGDTQYF. CDR3 nucleotide sequence: TGTGCCAGCAGGCAGGGAGATACGCAGTATTTT.

Points on this clonotype: Sequence at one end of the junction differs from germline and may be a read error. Here the CDR3 DNA reads TGTGCCAGCAGTGAGGGGACCGGGGAGCTGTACTTC. This sequence encodes CASSEGTGELYF. This rearrangement joins TRBV10-2 to TRBJ2-7; perhaps D is TRBD1 or TRBD2 (5 bases each). The germline V gene has CDR1 WSHSY and CDR2 SAAADI. The CDR3 contains 12 residues.

J is TRBJ1-5 and V is TRBV13, with 12 bases aligning to TRBD1. Trimming at V came to 4 bases and at J to 7 bases, leaving 8 bases not matched to a gene. Germline values: CDR1 PRHDT, CDR2 FYEKMQ (reference sequence). The CDR3 is 16 amino acids. CDR3 coding DNA: TGTGCCAGCAGCTCGGGGACAGGGGGCGCGAGGCAGCCCCAGCATTTT. This translates into CASSSGTGGARQPQHF. Supplemented by reference TRBV13 and TRBJ1-5, the full variable domain reads AAGVIQSPRHLIKEKRETATLKCYPIPRHDTVYWYQQGPGQDPQFLISFYEKMQSDKGSIPDRFSAQQFSDYHSELNMSSLELGDSALYFCASSSGTGGARQPQHFGDGTRLSIL.

The chain is built from TRBV15 and TRBJ1-4, with D perhaps TRBD1 (5 bases). V was clipped by 3 bases and J by 5 bases, with 16 bases between them. Germline CDR1 reads LNHNV; CDR2 reads YYDKDF (reference sequence). CDR3 length: 16 residues. The CDR3, as DNA: TGTGCCACCAGCAGTGAGGTGACAGCCGTAAATGAAAAACTGTTTTTT. Its protein is CATSSEVTAVNEKLFF.

This clonotype was counted a few times. V gene TRBV7-9 combines with J gene TRBJ1-2, with 8 bases lining up with TRBD1. CDR1 and CDR2 (germline): SEHNR, FQNEAQ (reference sequence). With V trimmed by 3 bases and J by 3 bases, 12 bases remained unmatched. The CDR3 sequence is 17 residues long. CDR3 nucleotides: TGTGCCAGCAGCTTGGGGCGTTCCAGGGGGCACTACTATGGCTACACCTTC. Translating gives CASSLGRSRGHYYGYTF.

This clonotype was picked up many times. V is TRBV13 and J is TRBJ2-6; tentatively, D is TRBD1 (6 bases). Germline CDR1 and CDR2: PRHDT and FYEKMQ (reference sequence). The CDR3 is 20 residues long. V was trimmed by 4 bases and J by 0 bases, leaving 22 bases between them. CDR3 amino acids: CASSSPGERHALSGANVLTF. DNA for the CDR3: TGTGCCAGCAGCTCACCAGGGGAGCGGCACGCCCTCTCTGGGGCCAACGTCCTGACTTTC.